The sequence of this T cell receptor beta chain was determined in a study of blood T cell repertoires in COVID-19. Germline CDR1 reads MGHRA; CDR2 reads YSYEKL. Trimming took 2 bases from V and 3 from J; bases not matched to a gene: 9. The CDR3 has 18 amino acids. In the source study's methods: Nucleated cell number was recorded as an estimate derived from reference gene primer amplification. Sequencing used immunoSEQ multiplex PCR; TCRdb keeps in-frame clones, though not all of them. The DNA gave D and trimming, while V, J and clone size come from that table. The table includes 250,000 to 300,000 clones, just over 90% detected once. Patients at the Seattle site were enrolled during active infection and followed longitudinally.

The sample comprised peripheral blood. J is TRBJ2-2 and V is TRBV4-1, with TRBD1 matching over 10 bases. This sequence originates from a woman in her twenties or thirties with COVID-19, enrolled during active disease. CDR3 in amino acids: CASSQHSGTGVDTGELFF. CDR3 bases: TGCGCCAGCAGCCAACACTCCGGGACAGGGGTAGACACCGGGGAGCTGTTTTTT.